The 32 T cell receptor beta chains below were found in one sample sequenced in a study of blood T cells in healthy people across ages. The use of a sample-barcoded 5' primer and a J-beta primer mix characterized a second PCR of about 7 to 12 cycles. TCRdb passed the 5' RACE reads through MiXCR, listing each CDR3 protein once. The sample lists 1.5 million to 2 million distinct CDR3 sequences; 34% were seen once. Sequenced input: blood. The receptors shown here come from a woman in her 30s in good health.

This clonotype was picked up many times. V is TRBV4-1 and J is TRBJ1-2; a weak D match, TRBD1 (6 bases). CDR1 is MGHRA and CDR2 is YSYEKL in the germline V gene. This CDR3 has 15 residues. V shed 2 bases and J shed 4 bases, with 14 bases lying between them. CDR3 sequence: CASSQLRTAAYGYTF. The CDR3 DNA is TGCGCCAGCAGCCAACTGAGGACAGCCGCCTATGGCTACACCTTC.

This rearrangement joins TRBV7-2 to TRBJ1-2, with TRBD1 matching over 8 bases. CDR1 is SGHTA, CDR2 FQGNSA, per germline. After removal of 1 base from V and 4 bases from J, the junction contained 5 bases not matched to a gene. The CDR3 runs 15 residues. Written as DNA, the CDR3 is TGTGCCAGCAGCTTAGTTGCAGGGGGCGCCTATGGCTACACCTTC. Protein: CASSLVAGGAYGYTF.

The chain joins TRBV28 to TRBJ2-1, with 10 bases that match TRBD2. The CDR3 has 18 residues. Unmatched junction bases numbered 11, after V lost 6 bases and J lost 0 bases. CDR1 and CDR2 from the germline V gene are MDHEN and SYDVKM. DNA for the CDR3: TGTGCCAGCAGGTCCAGGACTAGCGGAATCCCCTCCTACAATGAGCAGTTCTTC. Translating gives CASRSRTSGIPSYNEQFF.

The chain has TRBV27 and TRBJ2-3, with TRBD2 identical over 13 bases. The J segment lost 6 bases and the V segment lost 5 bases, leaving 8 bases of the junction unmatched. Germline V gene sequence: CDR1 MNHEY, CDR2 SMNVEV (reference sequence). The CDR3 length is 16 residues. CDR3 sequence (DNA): TGTGCCAGCAGTCTACGGAGGACTAGCGGGAGTGATACGCAGTATTTT. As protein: CASSLRRTSGSDTQYF.

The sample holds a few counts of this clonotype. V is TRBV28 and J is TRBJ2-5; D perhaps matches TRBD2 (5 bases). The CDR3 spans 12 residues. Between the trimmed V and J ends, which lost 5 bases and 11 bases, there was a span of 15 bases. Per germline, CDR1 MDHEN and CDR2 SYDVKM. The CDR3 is CASSPNLWEQYF. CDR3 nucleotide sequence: TGTGCCAGCAGTCCGAACCTTTGGGAGCAGTACTTC.

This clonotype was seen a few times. CDR3 sequence: CASSKDRGPYNEQFF. CDR3 DNA sequence: TGCGCCAGCAGCAAGGACAGGGGCCCCTACAATGAGCAGTTCTTC. The rearrangement links TRBV5-1 to TRBJ2-1; 9 bases line up with TRBD1. CDR3 length: 15 residues. After removal of 4 bases from V and 2 bases from J, the junction contained 4 bases not matched to a gene. Germline V gene sequence: CDR1 SGHRS, CDR2 YFSETQ. Looking up the rest from reference TRBV5-1 and TRBJ2-1 gives the full variable domain: KAGVTQTPRYLIKTRGQQVTLSCSPISGHRSVSWYQQTPGQGLQFLFEYFSETQRNKGNFPGRFSGRQFSNSRSEMNVSTLELGDSALYLCASSKDRGPYNEQFFGPGTRLTVL.

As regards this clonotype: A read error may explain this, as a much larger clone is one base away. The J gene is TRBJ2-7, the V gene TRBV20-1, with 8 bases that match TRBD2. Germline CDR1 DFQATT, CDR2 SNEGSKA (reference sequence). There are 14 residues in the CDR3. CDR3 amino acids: CSTRVGTSSYEQYF. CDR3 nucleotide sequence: TGCAGTACTAGAGTCGGGACTAGCTCCTACGAGCAGTACTTC.

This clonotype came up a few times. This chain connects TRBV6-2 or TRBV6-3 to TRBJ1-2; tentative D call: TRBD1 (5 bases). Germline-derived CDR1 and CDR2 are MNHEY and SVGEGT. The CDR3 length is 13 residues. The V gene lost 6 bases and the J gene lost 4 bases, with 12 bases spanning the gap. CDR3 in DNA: TGTGCCAGCAGGCAGGGAGCCCTCTATGGCTACACCTTC. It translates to CASRQGALYGYTF.

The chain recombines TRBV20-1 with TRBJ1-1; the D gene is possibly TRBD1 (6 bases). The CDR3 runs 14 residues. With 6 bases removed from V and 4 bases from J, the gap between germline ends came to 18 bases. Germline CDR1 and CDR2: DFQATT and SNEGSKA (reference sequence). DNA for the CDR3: TGCAGTGCCCCCGGGGGGCGCAGAGGCACTGAAGCTTTCTTT. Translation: CSAPGGRRGTEAFF.

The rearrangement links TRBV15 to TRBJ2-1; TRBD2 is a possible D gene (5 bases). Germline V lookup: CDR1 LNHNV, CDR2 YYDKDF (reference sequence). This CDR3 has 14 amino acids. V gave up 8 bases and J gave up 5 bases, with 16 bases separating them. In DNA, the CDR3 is TGTGCCACCCTCATGGGAGACTGGGACAATGAGCAGTTCTTC. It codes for CATLMGDWDNEQFF.

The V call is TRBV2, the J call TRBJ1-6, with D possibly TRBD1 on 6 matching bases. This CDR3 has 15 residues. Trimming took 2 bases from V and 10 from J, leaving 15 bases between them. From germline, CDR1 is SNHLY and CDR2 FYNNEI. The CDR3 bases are TGTGCCAGCAGTGAAAGTCTAGGGGGGCGGTCACCCCTCCACTTT. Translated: CASSESLGGRSPLHF.

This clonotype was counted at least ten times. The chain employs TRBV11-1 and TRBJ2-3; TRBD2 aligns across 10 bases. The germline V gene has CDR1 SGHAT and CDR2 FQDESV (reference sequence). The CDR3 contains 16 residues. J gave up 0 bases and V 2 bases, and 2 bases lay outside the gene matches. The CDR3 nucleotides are TGTGCCAGCAGCTTAACACTAGCGGGGAGCACAGATACGCAGTATTTT. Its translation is CASSLTLAGSTDTQYF. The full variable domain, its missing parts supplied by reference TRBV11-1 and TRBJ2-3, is EAEVAQSPRYKITEKSQAVAFWCDPISGHATLYWYRQILGQGPELLVQFQDESVVDDSQLPKDRFSAERLKGVDSTLKIQPAELGDSAMYLCASSLTLAGSTDTQYFGPGTRLTVL.

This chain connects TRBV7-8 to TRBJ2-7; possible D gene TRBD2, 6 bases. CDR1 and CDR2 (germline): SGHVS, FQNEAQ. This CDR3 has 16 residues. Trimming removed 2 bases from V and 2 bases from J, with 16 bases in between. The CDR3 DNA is TGTGCCAGCAGCTTATCGGTGGTTAGCGGAACCTACGAGCAGTACTTC. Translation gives CASSLSVVSGTYEQYF.

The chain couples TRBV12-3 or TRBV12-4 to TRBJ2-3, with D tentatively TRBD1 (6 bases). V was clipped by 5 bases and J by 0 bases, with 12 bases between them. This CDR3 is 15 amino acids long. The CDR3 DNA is TGTGCCAGCAGTCAACAGGGTAGGAGCACAGATACGCAGTATTTT. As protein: CASSQQGRSTDTQYF.

The CDR3 nucleotides read TGTGCCAGCAAACCCCCGGGCCCAGTGGGGCAGTACTTC. Translated: CASKPPGPVGQYF. The rearrangement joins TRBV28 to TRBJ2-7; D gene ambiguous. Germline CDR1 and CDR2: MDHEN and SYDVKM. CDR3 length: 13 amino acids. V gave up 7 bases and J gave up 9 bases, with 19 bases separating them.

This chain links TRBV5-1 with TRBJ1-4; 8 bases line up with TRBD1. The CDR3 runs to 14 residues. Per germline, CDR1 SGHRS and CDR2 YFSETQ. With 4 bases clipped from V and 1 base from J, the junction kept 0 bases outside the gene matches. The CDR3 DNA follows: TGCGCCAGCAGCGGGACAGGAACTAATGAAAAACTGTTTTTT. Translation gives CASSGTGTNEKLFF.

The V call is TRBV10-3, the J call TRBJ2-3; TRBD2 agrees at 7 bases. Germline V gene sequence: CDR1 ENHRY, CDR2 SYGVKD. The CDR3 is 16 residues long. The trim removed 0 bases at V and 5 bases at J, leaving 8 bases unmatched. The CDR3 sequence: CAISESASSGLDTQYF. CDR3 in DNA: TGTGCCATCAGTGAGTCGGCGTCTAGCGGACTAGATACGCAGTATTTT.

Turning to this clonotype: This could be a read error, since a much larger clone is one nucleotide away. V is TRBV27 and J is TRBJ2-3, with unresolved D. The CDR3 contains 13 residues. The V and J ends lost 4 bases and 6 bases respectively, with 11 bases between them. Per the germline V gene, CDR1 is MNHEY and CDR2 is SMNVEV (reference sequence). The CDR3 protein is CASSYVPADTQYF. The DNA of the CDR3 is TGTGCCAGCAGTTACGTACCGGCCGATACGCAGTATTTT.

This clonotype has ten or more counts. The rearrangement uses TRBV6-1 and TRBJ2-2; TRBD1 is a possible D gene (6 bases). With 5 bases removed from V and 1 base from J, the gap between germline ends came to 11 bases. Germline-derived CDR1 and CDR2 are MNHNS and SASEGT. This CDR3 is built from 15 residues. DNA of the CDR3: TGTGCCAGCAGTCCACACAGGGAGAACACCGGGGAGCTGTTTTTT. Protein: CASSPHRENTGELFF.

CDR3 nucleotides: TGTGCCAGCAGTCACCGGACAGAGAGGCTGAATTCACCCCTCCACTTT. It encodes CASSHRTERLNSPLHF. The rearrangement links TRBV6-5 to TRBJ1-6; D possibly corresponds to TRBD1 (6 bases). V lost 5 bases to trimming and J lost 7 bases, with 18 bases between them. The V gene's germline CDR1 is MNHEY and CDR2 SVGAGI. CDR3 length: 16 residues.

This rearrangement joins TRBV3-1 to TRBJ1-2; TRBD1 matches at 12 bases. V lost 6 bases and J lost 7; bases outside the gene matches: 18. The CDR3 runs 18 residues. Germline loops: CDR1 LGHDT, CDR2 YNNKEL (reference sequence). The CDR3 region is CASSKSGTGGSGLGGYTF. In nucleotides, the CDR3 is TGTGCCAGCAGTAAATCCGGGACAGGGGGCTCCGGTTTGGGTGGCTACACCTTC.

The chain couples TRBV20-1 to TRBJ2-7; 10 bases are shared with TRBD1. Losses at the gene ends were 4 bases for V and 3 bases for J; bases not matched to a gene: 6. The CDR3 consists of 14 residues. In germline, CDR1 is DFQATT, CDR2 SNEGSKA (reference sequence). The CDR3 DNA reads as TGCAGTGCTACTCCGGGACAGGGGCGCTACGAGCAGTACTTC. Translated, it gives CSATPGQGRYEQYF.

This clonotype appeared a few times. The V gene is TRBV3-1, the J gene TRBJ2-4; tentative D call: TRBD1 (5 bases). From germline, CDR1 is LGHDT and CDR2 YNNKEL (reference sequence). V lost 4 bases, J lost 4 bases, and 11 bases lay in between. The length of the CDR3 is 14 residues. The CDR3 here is CASSPVTAKNIQYF. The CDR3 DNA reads TGTGCCAGCAGCCCGGTGACAGCTAAAAACATTCAGTACTTC.

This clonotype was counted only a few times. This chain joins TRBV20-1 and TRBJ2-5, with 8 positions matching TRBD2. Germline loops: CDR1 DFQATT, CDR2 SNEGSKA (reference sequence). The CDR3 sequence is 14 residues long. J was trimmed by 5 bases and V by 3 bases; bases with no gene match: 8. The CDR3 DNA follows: TGCAGTGCTAGTCCGGCGGGAGGTGTGGAGACCCAGTACTTC. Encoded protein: CSASPAGGVETQYF.

The CDR3 protein is CASTDRGRASYEQYF. CDR3 DNA sequence: TGTGCCAGCACCGATAGGGGGAGGGCCTCCTACGAGCAGTACTTC. The genes are TRBV28 and TRBJ2-7; the D gene is possibly TRBD2 (7 bases). The CDR3 runs 15 residues. V was shortened by 7 bases and J by 0 bases, with 16 bases between the two germline ends. From germline, CDR1 is MDHEN and CDR2 SYDVKM.

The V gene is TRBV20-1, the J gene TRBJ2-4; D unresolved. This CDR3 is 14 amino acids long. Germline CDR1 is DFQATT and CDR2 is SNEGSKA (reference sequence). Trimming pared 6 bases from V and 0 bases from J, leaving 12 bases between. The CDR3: CSATQWVAKNIQYF. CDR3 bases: TGCAGTGCCACGCAATGGGTAGCCAAAAACATTCAGTACTTC.

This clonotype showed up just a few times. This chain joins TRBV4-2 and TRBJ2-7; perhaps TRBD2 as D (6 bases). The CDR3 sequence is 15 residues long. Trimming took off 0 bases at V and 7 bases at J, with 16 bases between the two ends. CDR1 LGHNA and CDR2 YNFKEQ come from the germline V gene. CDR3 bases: TGTGCCAGCAGCCAAGACGCGGGATCAGCTATTGAGCAGTACTTC. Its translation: CASSQDAGSAIEQYF.

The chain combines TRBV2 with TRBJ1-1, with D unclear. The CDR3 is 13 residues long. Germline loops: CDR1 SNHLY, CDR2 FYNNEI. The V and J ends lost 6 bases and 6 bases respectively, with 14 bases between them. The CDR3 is CASREDRTPEAFF. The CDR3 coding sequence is TGTGCCAGCAGAGAGGACCGTACCCCTGAAGCTTTCTTT.

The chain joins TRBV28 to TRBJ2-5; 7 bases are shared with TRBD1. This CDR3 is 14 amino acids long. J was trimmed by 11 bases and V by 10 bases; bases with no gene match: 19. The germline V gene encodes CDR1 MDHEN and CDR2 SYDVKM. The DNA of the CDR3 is TGTGCCACCCATTCCGGGACAGCCCCCTACGCGCAGTACTTC. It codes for CATHSGTAPYAQYF.

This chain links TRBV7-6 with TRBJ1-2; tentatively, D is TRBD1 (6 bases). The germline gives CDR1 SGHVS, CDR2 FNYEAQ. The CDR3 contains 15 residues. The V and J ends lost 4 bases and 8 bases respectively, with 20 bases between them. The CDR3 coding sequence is TGTGCCAGCAGCTCACCCGGGGGGGCCCTTGGGGGCTACACCTTC. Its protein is CASSSPGGALGGYTF.

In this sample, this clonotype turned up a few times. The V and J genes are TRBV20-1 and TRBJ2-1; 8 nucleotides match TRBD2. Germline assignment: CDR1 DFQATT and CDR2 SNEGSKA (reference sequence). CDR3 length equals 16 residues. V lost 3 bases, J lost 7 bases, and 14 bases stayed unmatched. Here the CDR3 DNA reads TGCAGTGCTAGCCCCTCACGGGGGGGCCAGAGAAATGAGCAGTTCTTC. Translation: CSASPSRGGQRNEQFF.

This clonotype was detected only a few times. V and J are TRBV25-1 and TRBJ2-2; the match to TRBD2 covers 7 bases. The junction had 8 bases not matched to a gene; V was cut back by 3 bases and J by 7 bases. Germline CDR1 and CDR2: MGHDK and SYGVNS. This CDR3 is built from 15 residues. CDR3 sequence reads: CASSELGRESGELFF. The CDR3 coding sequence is TGTGCCAGCAGTGAGCTGGGGCGGGAGAGCGGGGAGCTGTTTTTT.